This T cell receptor (beta chain) was profiled in a study of CD8 T cells in Susac syndrome. For this clonotype: Its target is unknown.

After removal of 4 bases from V and 6 bases from J, the junction contained 6 bases not matched to a gene. The germline gives CDR1 SNHLY, CDR2 FYNNEI. The CDR3 covers 14 residues. RNA, at roughly 0.5 to 1 ug, was reverse transcribed with random hexamers. The TCR beta CDR3 was amplified by immunoSEQ multiplex PCR across 54 Vbeta, 13 Jbeta. A single record per CDR3 protein comes from TCRdb applying MiXCR to the immunoSEQ multiplex PCR reads. This sample yields 150,000 to 250,000 distinct CDR3 sequences, of which more than 90% are seen a single time; under 0.095% belongs to the top ten. Study results and limitations: Regarding the TCR sequencing and HLA analysis, the study admitted that a relatively small number of individuals were involved.

The authors negatively isolated CD8+ and CD4+ T cells and FACS-enriched TEMRA cells. Sequenced: CD4+ T cells from PBMCs. The rearrangement joins TRBV2 to TRBJ2-7, with 10 bases lining up with TRBD2. The source of this sequence is a human donor with multiple sclerosis. The CDR3 nucleotides read TGTGCCAGCAGTGGAGTAGCGGGAGGCTCCGAGCAGTACTTC. Protein: CASSGVAGGSEQYF.